A selection of T cell receptor beta chains follows, all from one sample in a study of blood T cell repertoires in COVID-19. Libraries were prepared by immunoSEQ multiplex PCR; TCRdb keeps only in-frame clonotypes and omits some of them. In the table there are around 170,000 clones, about 81% of which are singletons. Sequencing was performed on peripheral blood. The receptors come from an elderly woman with COVID-19, enrolled during active disease. Both conserved end residues are part of each CDR3. The order of the fields is D gene, V gene, CDR3 length, clone size, J gene, CDR3 protein, CDR3 DNA. D genes are given only for firm matches. A row's size may be missing; if present it is once, few, many or a size class.

>.|TRBV6-5|14|.|TRBJ2-2
CASSYFQFTGELFF
TGTGCCAGCAGTTATTTTCAGTTCACCGGGGAGCTGTTTTTT
>TRBD1|TRBV6-6|13|.|TRBJ2-7
CASRGQGPYEQYF
TGTGCCAGCAGGGGACAGGGTCCCTACGAGCAGTACTTC
>.|TRBV4-1|16|.|TRBJ2-2
CASSQVGQAGTGELFF
TGCGCCAGCAGCCAGGTTGGACAGGCGGGGACCGGGGAGCTGTTTTTT
>TRBD2|TRBV6-6|13|.|TRBJ2-7
CASSYSGSGEQYF
TGTGCCAGCAGTTACAGCGGGAGTGGGGAGCAGTACTTC
>.|TRBV14|16|.|TRBJ2-1
CASSQFVTAPTNEQFF
TGTGCCAGCAGCCAATTCGTGACTGCCCCCACCAATGAGCAGTTCTTC
>TRBD2|TRBV28|14|.|TRBJ2-2
CASSAGGPRGELFF
TGTGCCAGCAGCGCGGGGGGGCCGCGCGGGGAGCTGTTTTTT
>TRBD2|TRBV5-1|15|.|TRBJ2-3
CASRPTSGETDTQYF
TGCGCCAGCCGCCCAACTAGCGGGGAAACAGATACGCAGTATTTT
>.|TRBV2|17|.|TRBJ2-2
CASSENLFLPNTGELFF
TGTGCCAGCAGTGAAAATCTATTCTTACCAAACACCGGGGAGCTGTTTTTT
>.|TRBV28|14|once|TRBJ2-5
CASSFRASQETQYF
TGTGCCAGCAGTTTCAGGGCCAGCCAAGAGACCCAGTACTTC
>TRBD1|TRBV5-1|16|.|TRBJ2-1
CASSPPGQGIHNEQFF
TGCGCCAGCAGCCCGCCGGGACAGGGTATCCACAATGAGCAGTTCTTC
>TRBD2|TRBV28|15|.|TRBJ2-1
CASAPRWGRGNEQFF
TGTGCCAGCGCCCCCAGGTGGGGGAGGGGCAATGAGCAGTTCTTC
>TRBD1|TRBV27|16|.|TRBJ1-4
CASSGTGMVGYEKLFF
TGTGCCAGCAGTGGGACAGGCATGGTCGGCTATGAAAAACTGTTTTTT
>TRBD2|TRBV5-1|22|.|TRBJ2-5
CASSFRPGTDGTSGSVRETQYF
TGCGCCAGCAGCTTCCGCCCTGGGACAGATGGGACTAGCGGGAGTGTTCGAGAGACCCAGTACTTC
>TRBD1|TRBV3-1/TRBV3-2|15|.|TRBJ1-1
CASSPWDRGGSEAFF
TGTGCCAGCAGCCCCTGGGACAGAGGGGGGTCTGAAGCTTTCTTT
>.|TRBV28|14|.|TRBJ1-5
CASSPPWGGEPQHF
TGTGCCAGCAGCCCCCCGTGGGGGGGCGAGCCCCAGCATTTT
>.|TRBV6-2/TRBV6-3|12|.|TRBJ1-3
CASSPTGNTIYF
TGTGCCAGCAGTCCCACTGGAAACACCATATATTTT
>.|TRBV27|16|.|TRBJ2-1
CASSLGAGSSYNEQFF
TGTGCCAGCAGTTTAGGGGCAGGCAGCTCCTACAATGAGCAGTTCTTC
>TRBD1|TRBV19|17|.|TRBJ2-6
CASSITGGSSGANVLTF
TGTGCCAGTAGTATAACAGGGGGTTCCTCTGGGGCCAACGTCCTGACTTTC
>TRBD1|TRBV5-5|17|.|TRBJ1-1
CASSSDRAGGMNTEAFF
TGTGCCAGCAGCAGTGACAGGGCGGGGGGTATGAACACTGAAGCTTTCTTT
>TRBD2|TRBV6-5|14|.|TRBJ2-7
CASRELAGGGEQYF
TGTGCCAGCAGGGAGCTAGCGGGAGGAGGCGAGCAGTACTTC
>.|TRBV20-1|11|.|TRBJ2-1
CSATNYNEQFF
TGCAGTGCTACAAATTACAATGAGCAGTTCTTC
>TRBD1|TRBV29-1|17|.|TRBJ2-7
CSVGFDRGAPYYYEQYF
TGCAGCGTTGGATTCGACAGGGGTGCCCCATATTACTACGAGCAGTACTTC
>.|TRBV4-2|14|once|TRBJ1-1
CASSQEGAVSEAFF
TGTGCCAGCAGCCAAGAAGGGGCCGTGAGTGAAGCTTTCTTT
>.|TRBV4-2|17|.|TRBJ2-3
CASSYRLAQGSTDTQYF
TGTGCCAGCAGCTATAGGCTAGCGCAAGGGAGCACAGATACGCAGTATTTT
>TRBD2|TRBV2|18|.|TRBJ2-1
CASETGTSGGSSYNEQFF
TGTGCCAGCGAAACAGGGACTAGCGGGGGGAGCTCCTACAATGAGCAGTTCTTC